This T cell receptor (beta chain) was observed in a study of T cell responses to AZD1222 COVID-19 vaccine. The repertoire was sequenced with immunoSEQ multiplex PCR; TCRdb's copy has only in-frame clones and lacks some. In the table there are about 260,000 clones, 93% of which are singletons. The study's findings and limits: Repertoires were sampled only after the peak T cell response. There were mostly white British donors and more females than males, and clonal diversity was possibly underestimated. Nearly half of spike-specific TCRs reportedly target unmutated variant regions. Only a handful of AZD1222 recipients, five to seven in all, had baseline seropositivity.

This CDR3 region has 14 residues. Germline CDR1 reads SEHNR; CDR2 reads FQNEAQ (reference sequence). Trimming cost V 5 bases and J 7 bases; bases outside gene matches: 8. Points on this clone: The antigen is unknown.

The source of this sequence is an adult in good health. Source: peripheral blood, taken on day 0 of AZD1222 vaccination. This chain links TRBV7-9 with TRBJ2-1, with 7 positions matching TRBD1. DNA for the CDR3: TGTGCCAGCAGCGAGACAGGGTCCGGGAATGAGCAGTTCTTC. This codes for CASSETGSGNEQFF.